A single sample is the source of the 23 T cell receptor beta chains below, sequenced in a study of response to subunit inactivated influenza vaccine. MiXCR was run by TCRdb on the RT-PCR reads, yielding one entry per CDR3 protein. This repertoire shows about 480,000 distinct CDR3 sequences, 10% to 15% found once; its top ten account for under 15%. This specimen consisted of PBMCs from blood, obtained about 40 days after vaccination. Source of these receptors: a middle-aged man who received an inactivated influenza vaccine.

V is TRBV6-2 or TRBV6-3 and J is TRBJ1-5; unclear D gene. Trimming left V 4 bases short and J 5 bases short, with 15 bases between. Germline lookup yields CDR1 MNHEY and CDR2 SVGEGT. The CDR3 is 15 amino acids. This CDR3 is CASSSHSLRHQPQHF. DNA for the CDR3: TGTGCCAGCAGTTCCCACTCTCTCCGACATCAGCCCCAGCATTTT.

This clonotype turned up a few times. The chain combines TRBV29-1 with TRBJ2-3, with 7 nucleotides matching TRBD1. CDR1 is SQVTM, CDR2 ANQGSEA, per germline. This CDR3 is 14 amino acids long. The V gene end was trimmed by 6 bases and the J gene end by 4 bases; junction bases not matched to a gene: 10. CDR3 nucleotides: TGCAGCGTCGAGGGGGCCCTGGGGCCAGATACGCAGTATTTT. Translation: CSVEGALGPDTQYF.

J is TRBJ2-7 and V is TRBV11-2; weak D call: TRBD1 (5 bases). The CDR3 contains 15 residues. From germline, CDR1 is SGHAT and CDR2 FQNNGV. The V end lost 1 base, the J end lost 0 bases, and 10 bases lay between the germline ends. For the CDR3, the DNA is TGTGCCAGCAGCTTAGGACAGAGGAGCTCCTACGAGCAGTACTTC. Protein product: CASSLGQRSSYEQYF.

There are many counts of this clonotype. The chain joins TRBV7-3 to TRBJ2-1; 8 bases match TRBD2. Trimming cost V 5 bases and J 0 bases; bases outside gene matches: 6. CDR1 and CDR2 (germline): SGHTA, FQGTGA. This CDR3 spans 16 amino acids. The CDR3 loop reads CASSLIGTSSYNEQFF. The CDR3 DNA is TGTGCCAGCAGCCTCATCGGGACTAGCTCCTACAATGAGCAGTTCTTC.

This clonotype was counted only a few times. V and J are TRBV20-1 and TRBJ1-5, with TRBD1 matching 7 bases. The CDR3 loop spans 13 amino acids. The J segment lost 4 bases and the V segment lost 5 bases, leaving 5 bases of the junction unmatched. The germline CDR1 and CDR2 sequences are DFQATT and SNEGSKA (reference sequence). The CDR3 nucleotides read TGCAGTGCTCGGAAACAGGGGAATCAGCCCCAGCATTTT. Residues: CSARKQGNQPQHF.

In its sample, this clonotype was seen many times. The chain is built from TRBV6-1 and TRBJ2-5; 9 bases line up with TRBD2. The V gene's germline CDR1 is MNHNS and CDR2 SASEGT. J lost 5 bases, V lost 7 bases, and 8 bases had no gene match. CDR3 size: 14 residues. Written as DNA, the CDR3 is TGTGCCAGCAAAGTAGCGGGAGTACTGGAGACCCAGTACTTC. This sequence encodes CASKVAGVLETQYF.

The CDR3, as DNA: TGCAGTGCTGAAACCGGGACTAGCGAGACCTACGAGCAGTACTTC. Translation: CSAETGTSETYEQYF. This sequence joins TRBV20-1 and TRBJ2-7; 10 bases fit TRBD2. Germline trimming cut 5 bases from V and 2 bases from J; bases unmatched to any gene: 9. The CDR3 is 15 amino acids. Germline V gene sequence: CDR1 DFQATT, CDR2 SNEGSKA (reference sequence).

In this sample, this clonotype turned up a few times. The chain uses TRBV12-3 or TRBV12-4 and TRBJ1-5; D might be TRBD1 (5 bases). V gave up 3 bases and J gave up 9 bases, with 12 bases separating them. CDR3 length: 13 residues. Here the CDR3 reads CASSLNRNGPQHF. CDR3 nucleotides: TGTGCCAGCAGTTTGAACAGGAATGGGCCCCAGCATTTT.

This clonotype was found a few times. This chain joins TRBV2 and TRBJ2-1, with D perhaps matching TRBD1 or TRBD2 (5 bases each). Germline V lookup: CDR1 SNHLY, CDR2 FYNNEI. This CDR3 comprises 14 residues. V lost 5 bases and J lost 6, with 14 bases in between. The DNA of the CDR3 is TGTGCCAGCAGTCTGGGGGTTGGGTCCAATGAGCAGTTCTTC. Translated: CASSLGVGSNEQFF. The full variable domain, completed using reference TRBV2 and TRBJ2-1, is EPEVTQTPSHQVTQMGQEVILRCVPISNHLYFYWYRQILGQKVEFLVSFYNNEISEKSEIFDDQFSVERPDGSNFTLKIRSTKLEDSAMYFCASSLGVGSNEQFFGPGTRLTVL.

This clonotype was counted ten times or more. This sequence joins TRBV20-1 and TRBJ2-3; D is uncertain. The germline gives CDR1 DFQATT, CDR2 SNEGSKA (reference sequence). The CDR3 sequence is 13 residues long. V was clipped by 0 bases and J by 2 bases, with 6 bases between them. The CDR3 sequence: CSARDPYTDTQYF. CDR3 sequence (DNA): TGCAGTGCTAGAGATCCCTACACAGATACGCAGTATTTT.

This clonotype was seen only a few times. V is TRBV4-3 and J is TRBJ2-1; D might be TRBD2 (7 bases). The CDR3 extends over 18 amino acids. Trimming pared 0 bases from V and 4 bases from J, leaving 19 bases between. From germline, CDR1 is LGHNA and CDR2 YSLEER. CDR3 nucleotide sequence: TGCGCCAGCAGCCAAGATTTGCGGGAGAAAGGGGGATACAATGAGCAGTTCTTC. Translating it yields CASSQDLREKGGYNEQFF.

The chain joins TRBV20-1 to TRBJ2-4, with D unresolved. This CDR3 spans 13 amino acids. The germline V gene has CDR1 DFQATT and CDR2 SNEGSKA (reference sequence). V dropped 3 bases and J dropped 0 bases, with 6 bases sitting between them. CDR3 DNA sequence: TGCAGTGCTAGCGGATTAGCCAAAAACATTCAGTACTTC. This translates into CSASGLAKNIQYF.

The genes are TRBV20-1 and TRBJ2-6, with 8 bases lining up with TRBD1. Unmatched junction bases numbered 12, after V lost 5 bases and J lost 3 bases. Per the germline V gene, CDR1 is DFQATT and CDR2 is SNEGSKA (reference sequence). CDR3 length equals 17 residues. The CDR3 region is CSASPPQGAGGANVLTF. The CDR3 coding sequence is TGCAGTGCTTCGCCGCCCCAGGGGGCTGGTGGGGCCAACGTCCTGACTTTC.

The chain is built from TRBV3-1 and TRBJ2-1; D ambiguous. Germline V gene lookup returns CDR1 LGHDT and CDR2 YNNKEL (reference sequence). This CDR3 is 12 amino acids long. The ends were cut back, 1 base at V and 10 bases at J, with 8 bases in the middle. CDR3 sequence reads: CASSQVAREQFF. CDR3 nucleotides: TGTGCCAGCAGCCAAGTAGCAAGGGAGCAGTTCTTC.

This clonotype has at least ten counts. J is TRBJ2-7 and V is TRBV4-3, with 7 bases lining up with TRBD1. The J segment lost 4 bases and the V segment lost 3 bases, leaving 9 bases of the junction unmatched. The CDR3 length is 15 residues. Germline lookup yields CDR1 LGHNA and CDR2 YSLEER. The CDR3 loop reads CASSHNQDRKYEQYF. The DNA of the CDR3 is TGCGCCAGCAGCCATAACCAGGACAGGAAATACGAGCAGTACTTC.

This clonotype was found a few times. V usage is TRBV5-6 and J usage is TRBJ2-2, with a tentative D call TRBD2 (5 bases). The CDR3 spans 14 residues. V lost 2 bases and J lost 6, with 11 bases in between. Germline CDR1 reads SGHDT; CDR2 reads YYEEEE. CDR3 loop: CASSFPPGAGELFF. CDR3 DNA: TGTGCCAGCAGCTTCCCCCCCGGGGCCGGGGAGCTGTTTTTT.

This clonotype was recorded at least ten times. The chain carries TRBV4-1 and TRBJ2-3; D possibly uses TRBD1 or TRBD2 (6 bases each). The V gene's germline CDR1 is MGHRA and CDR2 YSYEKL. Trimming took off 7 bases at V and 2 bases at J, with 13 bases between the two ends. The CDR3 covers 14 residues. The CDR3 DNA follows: TGCGCCAGCATCGGGGGCAGGGACACAGATACGCAGTATTTT. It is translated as CASIGGRDTDTQYF.

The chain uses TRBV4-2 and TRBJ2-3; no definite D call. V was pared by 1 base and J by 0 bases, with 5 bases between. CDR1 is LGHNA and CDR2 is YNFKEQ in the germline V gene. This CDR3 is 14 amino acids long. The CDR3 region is CASSQGWSTDTQYF. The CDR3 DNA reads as TGTGCCAGCAGCCAAGGATGGAGCACAGATACGCAGTATTTT.

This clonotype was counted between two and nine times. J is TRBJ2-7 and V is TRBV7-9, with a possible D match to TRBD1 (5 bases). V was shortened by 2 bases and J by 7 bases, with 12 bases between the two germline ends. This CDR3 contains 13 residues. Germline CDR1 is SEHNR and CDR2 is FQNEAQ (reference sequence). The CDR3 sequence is CASSLIQAREQYF. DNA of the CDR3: TGTGCCAGCAGCTTAATACAGGCGCGGGAGCAGTACTTC. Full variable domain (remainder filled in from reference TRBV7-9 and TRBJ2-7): DTGVSQNPRHKITKRGQNVTFRCDPISEHNRLYWYRQTLGQGPEFLTYFQNEAQLEKSRLLSDRFSAERPKGSFSTLEIQRTEQGDSAMYLCASSLIQAREQYFGPGTRLTVT.

CDR3: CSTTGGNNYGYTF. CDR3 sequence (DNA): TGCAGCACAACAGGGGGCAATAACTATGGCTACACCTTC. This rearrangement joins TRBV29-1 to TRBJ1-2, with 9 bases fitting TRBD1. Germline V gives CDR1 SQVTM, CDR2 ANQGSEA. The CDR3 is 13 residues long. V trimming: 8 bases; J trimming: 1 base; junction bases outside the gene matches: 5.

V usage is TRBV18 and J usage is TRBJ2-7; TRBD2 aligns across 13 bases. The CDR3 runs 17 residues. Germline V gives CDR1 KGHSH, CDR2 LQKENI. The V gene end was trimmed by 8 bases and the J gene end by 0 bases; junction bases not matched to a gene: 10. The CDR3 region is CASPGLAGAFLSYEQYF. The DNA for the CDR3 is TGTGCCAGCCCCGGACTAGCGGGGGCCTTTCTCTCCTACGAGCAGTACTTC.

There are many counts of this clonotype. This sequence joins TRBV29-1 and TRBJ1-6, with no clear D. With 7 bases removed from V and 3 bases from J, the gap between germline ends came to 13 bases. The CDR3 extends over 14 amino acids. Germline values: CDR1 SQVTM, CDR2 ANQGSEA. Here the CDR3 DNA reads TGCAGCGCACGCAGTGGGCGCTATAATTCACCCCTCCACTTT. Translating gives CSARSGRYNSPLHF.

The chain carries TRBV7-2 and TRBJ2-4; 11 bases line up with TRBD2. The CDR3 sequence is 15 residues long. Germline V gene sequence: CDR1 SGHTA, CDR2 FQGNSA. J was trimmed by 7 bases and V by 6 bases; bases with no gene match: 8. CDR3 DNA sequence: TGTGCCAGCAGACTCACTAGCGGGAGTGGGAACATTCAGTACTTC. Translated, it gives CASRLTSGSGNIQYF. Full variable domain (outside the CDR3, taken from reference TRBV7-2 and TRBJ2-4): GAGVSQSPSNKVTEKGKDVELRCDPISGHTALYWYRQSLGQGLEFLIYFQGNSAPDKSGLPSDRFSAERTGGSVSTLTIQRTQQEDSAVYLCASRLTSGSGNIQYFGAGTRLSVL.